Below, 18 T cell receptor beta chains from the same sample are listed, as sequenced in a study of spatial heterogeneity in lung cancer. General study findings and limits: Tumor mutation count correlated with how many alpha and beta TCRs expanded intratumorally.

TCRdb independently ran MiXCR on the 5' RACE reads; one entry per CDR3 protein. The sample holds some 5,000 distinct CDR3 sequences, around an eighth seen once. For these TCRs, the target antigens are not known. Specified time point: sample taken at primary tumor resection. This specimen consisted of lung tumor tissue, obtained at surgery. The receptors were sampled from a female donor with early-stage non-small cell lung cancer.

By proportion, this clonotype is medium-sized. J is TRBJ2-1 and V is TRBV7-2; TRBD2 matches at 7 bases. The CDR3 extends over 13 amino acids. V lost 6 bases to trimming and J lost 5 bases; unmatched junction nucleotides: 4. CDR1 and CDR2 from the germline V gene are SGHTA and FQGNSA. Here the CDR3 reads CASRTSDNNEQFF. The CDR3, as DNA: TGTGCCAGCAGAACTAGCGATAACAATGAGCAGTTCTTC.

The rearrangement uses TRBV20-1 and TRBJ1-6; weak D call: TRBD1 (6 bases). This CDR3 is 13 amino acids long. Germline CDR1 is DFQATT and CDR2 is SNEGSKA (reference sequence). The V end lost 5 bases, the J end lost 8 bases, and 13 bases lay between the germline ends. Here the CDR3 reads CSAVQGSDSPLHF. Here the CDR3 DNA reads TGCAGTGCTGTACAGGGCTCGGATTCACCCCTCCACTTT.

This clonotype is medium-sized (0.01 to 0.1%) in the sample. The V gene is TRBV29-1, the J gene TRBJ1-1; weak D call: TRBD1 (6 bases). The CDR3 extends over 12 amino acids. V was trimmed by 5 bases and J by 1 base, leaving 8 bases between them. Per germline, CDR1 SQVTM and CDR2 ANQGSEA. Here the CDR3 reads CSVLDRNTEAFF. The CDR3 coding sequence is TGCAGCGTTTTGGACAGGAACACTGAAGCTTTCTTT.

This clonotype is judged medium-sized. The genes are TRBV7-2 and TRBJ2-3; TRBD1 is a possible D gene (5 bases). This CDR3 is built from 16 residues. Germline loops: CDR1 SGHTA, CDR2 FQGNSA. Trimming took off 1 base at V and 2 bases at J, with 13 bases between the two ends. CDR3 coding DNA: TGTGCCAGCAGCTTAGGAGCAGGGCGTACCACAGATACGCAGTATTTT. Encoded protein: CASSLGAGRTTDTQYF.

This clonotype was seen many times. This chain connects TRBV20-1 to TRBJ2-5; weak D call: TRBD1 (6 bases). V was cut by 0 bases and J by 5 bases, with 19 bases left in between. The CDR3 covers 16 residues. Germline lookup yields CDR1 DFQATT and CDR2 SNEGSKA (reference sequence). CDR3 sequence reads: CSARDRDKITVETQYF. As DNA, the CDR3 is TGCAGTGCTAGAGATCGGGACAAGATAACGGTGGAGACCCAGTACTTC.

V gene TRBV15 combines with J gene TRBJ2-7; unclear D gene. Germline-derived CDR1 and CDR2 are LNHNV and YYDKDF (reference sequence). V lost 1 base, J lost 0 bases, and 13 bases lay in between. This CDR3 region has 16 residues. The DNA for the CDR3 is TGTGCCACCAGCAGAGGGGCCGGAAGGAGCTCCTACGAGCAGTACTTC. Translated, it gives CATSRGAGRSSYEQYF.

This rearrangement joins TRBV27 to TRBJ1-1; TRBD1 is a possible D gene (6 bases). The CDR3 has 15 residues. CDR1 MNHEY and CDR2 SMNVEV come from the germline V gene (reference sequence). V lost 4 bases and J 3 bases, leaving 15 bases between the germline ends. CDR3 sequence reads: CASSSRTAPHTEAFF. The DNA for the CDR3 is TGTGCCAGCAGTTCCCGGACAGCACCCCACACTGAAGCTTTCTTT.

Judged by abundance, this clonotype is medium-sized. The chain links TRBV28 to TRBJ1-2; D uncertain. Trimming removed 2 bases from V and 8 bases from J, with 9 bases in between. Germline CDR1 MDHEN, CDR2 SYDVKM. The CDR3 totals 12 residues. In DNA form, the CDR3 reads TGTGCCAGCAGTTTAGGTCGACTAGGCTACACCTTC. The encoded protein is CASSLGRLGYTF.

The chain joins TRBV28 to TRBJ2-7; 8 bases are a match to TRBD1. The junction had 11 bases not matched to a gene; V was cut back by 5 bases and J by 5 bases. This CDR3 comprises 15 residues. CDR1 and CDR2 (germline): MDHEN, SYDVKM. The chain's CDR3 is CASSAVGQGSHEQYF. CDR3 nucleotide sequence: TGTGCCAGCAGTGCGGTAGGACAGGGTTCCCACGAGCAGTACTTC.

This clonotype was picked up a small number of times. J is TRBJ1-2 and V is TRBV6-1; D unresolved. This CDR3 is 14 amino acids long. V lost 5 bases to trimming and J lost 4 bases, with 14 bases between them. CDR1 is MNHNS and CDR2 is SASEGT in the germline V gene. The CDR3 DNA reads TGTGCCAGCAGTCCTATTGCCTGGGGCTATGGCTACACCTTC. Amino acids: CASSPIAWGYGYTF.

This clonotype counts as medium-sized (0.01 to 0.1%). J is TRBJ2-3 and V is TRBV11-2, with TRBD2 matching 7 bases. V lost 3 bases to trimming and J lost 2 bases; unmatched junction nucleotides: 2. Per germline, CDR1 SGHAT and CDR2 FQNNGV. This CDR3 has 14 residues. The DNA for the CDR3 is TGTGCCAGCAGCTTCAGCGGGAACACAGATACGCAGTATTTT. It yields the protein CASSFSGNTDTQYF.

Ten or more counts support this clonotype. The J gene is TRBJ2-1, the V gene TRBV7-9; D tentatively reads TRBD1 or TRBD2 (5 bases each). Trimming cost V 2 bases and J 9 bases, with 20 bases left between them. CDR3 length: 16 residues. Germline V gene lookup returns CDR1 SEHNR and CDR2 FQNEAQ (reference sequence). This CDR3 is CASSLYSVWSGTEQFF. The DNA of the CDR3 is TGTGCCAGCAGCTTATATAGCGTCTGGTCCGGGACTGAGCAGTTCTTC.

By frequency in the sample, this clonotype is medium-sized. This chain connects TRBV20-1 to TRBJ2-3, with 11 bases that match TRBD2. The CDR3 is made up of 14 amino acids. From germline, CDR1 is DFQATT and CDR2 SNEGSKA (reference sequence). V trimming: 8 bases; J trimming: 6 bases; junction bases outside the gene matches: 10. The CDR3 DNA reads TGCAGTATCCTAGTAGCGGGAGGGCCGGATACGCAGTATTTT. It codes for CSILVAGGPDTQYF.

Sample share makes this clonotype medium-sized. The chain uses TRBV18 and TRBJ1-2; 8 bases fit TRBD1. Germline lookup yields CDR1 KGHSH and CDR2 LQKENI. With 1 base clipped from V and 7 bases from J, the junction kept 8 bases outside the gene matches. The CDR3 contains 15 residues. The CDR3 region has the DNA TGTGCCAGCTCACCACGGGCGGGACAGGCTGTTGGCTACACCTTC. It translates to CASSPRAGQAVGYTF.

By its share, this clonotype is medium-sized. The V gene is TRBV5-1, the J gene TRBJ2-1, with TRBD2 as a possible D gene (6 bases). V lost 1 base and J 5 bases, leaving 16 bases between the germline ends. Germline V lookup: CDR1 SGHRS, CDR2 YFSETQ. This CDR3 is built from 16 residues. CDR3 sequence: CASSLNYGSGNNEQFF. The CDR3 DNA follows: TGCGCCAGCAGCTTGAATTACGGTAGCGGAAACAATGAGCAGTTCTTC.

The genes are TRBV27 and TRBJ2-3; D not certain. CDR3 length equals 12 residues. Trimming pared 3 bases from V and 2 bases from J, leaving 3 bases between. Germline V gene sequence: CDR1 MNHEY, CDR2 SMNVEV (reference sequence). The CDR3 region has the DNA TGTGCCAGCAGTTTGAACACAGATACGCAGTATTTT. Its protein is CASSLNTDTQYF.

This clonotype is large (0.1 to 1%) in the sample. Here the CDR3 DNA reads TGTGCCAGCAGTTTAGGGACTAGCGGGTACAATGAGCAGTTCTTC. Its translation: CASSLGTSGYNEQFF. The chain couples TRBV12-3 or TRBV12-4 to TRBJ2-1; TRBD2 matches at 11 bases. This CDR3 has 15 residues. V was pared by 1 base and J by 4 bases, with 0 bases of the junction left unmatched.

At least ten counts were recorded for this clonotype. The chain joins TRBV28 to TRBJ2-1; D is uncertain. Trimming took 5 bases from V and 3 from J, leaving 17 bases between them. The CDR3 contains 16 residues. In germline, CDR1 is MDHEN, CDR2 SYDVKM. The CDR3 loop is CASSTPTRRYYNEQFF. DNA of the CDR3: TGTGCCAGCAGTACACCGACGCGGCGATACTACAATGAGCAGTTCTTC.